The 27 T cell receptor beta chains in this list originate from one sample, sequenced in a study of blood T cell repertoires in COVID-19. The table came from immunoSEQ multiplex PCR; TCRdb's copy has only in-frame clones and leaves some out. The table includes some 140,000 clones, 70% to 90% detected once. Sequenced input: peripheral blood. The source of these receptors is a man in his 70s with active COVID-19.

On this clone itself: The germline gene is not matched at one end of the junction; a read error may be the cause. Other nucleotide sequences from this sample produce the same CDR3. V usage is TRBV2 and J usage is TRBJ1-2; TRBD1 might be the D (6 bases). CDR1 is SNHLY, CDR2 FYNNEI, per germline. The CDR3 covers 12 residues. The chain's CDR3 is CATAGVNYGYTF. The CDR3, as DNA: TGTGCCACCGCAGGGGTGAACTATGGCTACACTTTC.

This chain connects TRBV6-5 to TRBJ1-6, with D unresolved. V dropped 6 bases and J dropped 4 bases, with 4 bases sitting between them. CDR3 size: 12 residues. Looked up from germline, CDR1 is MNHEY and CDR2 is SVGAGI. CDR3 protein: CASREYNSPLHF. In DNA form, the CDR3 reads TGTGCCAGCAGAGAGTATAATTCACCCCTCCACTTT.

This chain links TRBV28 with TRBJ1-1; the match to TRBD1 covers 7 bases. This CDR3 contains 17 residues. With 6 bases clipped from V and 0 bases from J, the junction kept 13 bases outside the gene matches. CDR1 is MDHEN, CDR2 SYDVKM, per germline. The CDR3 loop is CASRPSTGATLNTEAFF. The DNA for the CDR3 is TGTGCCAGCAGACCCTCTACAGGGGCCACCCTGAACACTGAAGCTTTCTTT.

In nucleotides, the CDR3 is TGCGCCAGCAGCTTGGAGGTGGGAGGGAACGGGGAGCTGTTTTTT. Its protein is CASSLEVGGNGELFF. The chain is built from TRBV5-1 and TRBJ2-2; TRBD2 matches 7 bases. CDR3 size: 15 residues. Trimming took 0 bases from V and 7 from J; bases not matched to a gene: 6. Germline values: CDR1 SGHRS, CDR2 YFSETQ.

The chain carries TRBV6-5 and TRBJ1-4, with D tentatively TRBD1 (5 bases). Trimming removed 0 bases from V and 8 bases from J, with 13 bases in between. This CDR3 spans 15 amino acids. Germline CDR1 and CDR2: MNHEY and SVGAGI. CDR3 sequence reads: CASSYSVGVREKLFF. The CDR3 DNA reads as TGTGCCAGCAGTTACTCGGTAGGGGTTCGGGAAAAACTGTTTTTT.

This chain connects TRBV18 to TRBJ2-5; 9 bases match TRBD1. V was pared by 3 bases and J by 3 bases, with 14 bases of the junction left unmatched. This CDR3 is 18 amino acids long. Germline CDR1 is KGHSH and CDR2 is LQKENI. CDR3 sequence reads: CASSPVLSRQGGKETQYF. CDR3 sequence (DNA): TGTGCCAGCTCACCGGTTTTATCGAGACAGGGGGGAAAAGAGACCCAGTACTTC.

The chain is built from TRBV29-1 and TRBJ2-1; 12 nucleotides line up with TRBD2. The CDR3 is 17 residues long. Germline assignment: CDR1 SQVTM and CDR2 ANQGSEA. Losses at the gene ends were 6 bases for V and 13 bases for J; bases not matched to a gene: 22. The DNA of the CDR3 is TGCAGCGTCCCCCCGCAGGGGGCAACCTGGACTAGCGGGATTCAGTTCTTC. Amino acids: CSVPPQGATWTSGIQFF.

The rearrangement links TRBV24-1 to TRBJ2-1, with 8 bases lining up with TRBD2. CDR3 length: 16 residues. V shed 3 bases and J 8 bases; nucleotides not matched to a gene: 11. In germline, CDR1 is KGHDR, CDR2 SFDVKD. CDR3 bases: TGTGCCACCAGTGATGACCGGGGGGGCGCTTTTTATGAGCAGTTCTTC. Translated: CATSDDRGGAFYEQFF.

The J gene is TRBJ1-1, the V gene TRBV9; D remains unclear. The CDR3 consists of 14 residues. Trimming took 4 bases from V and 6 from J, leaving 16 bases between them. Germline assignment: CDR1 SGDLS and CDR2 YYNGEE. CDR3 coding DNA: TGTGCCAGCAGCCAGTCGAGGGTCGGTGCTGAAGCTTTCTTT. It translates to CASSQSRVGAEAFF.

CDR3: CATSGGGNYGYTF. CDR3 DNA sequence: TGTGCCACCAGTGGTGGCGGAAATTATGGCTACACCTTC. The genes are TRBV24-1 and TRBJ1-2; D is ambiguous. Germline-derived CDR1 and CDR2 are KGHDR and SFDVKD. The CDR3 has 13 amino acids. V gave up 5 bases and J gave up 5 bases, with 11 bases separating them.

The chain combines TRBV4-2 with TRBJ2-4; D is unclear. Trimming took 0 bases from V and 6 from J, leaving 3 bases between them. This CDR3 is built from 12 residues. Germline CDR1 and CDR2: LGHNA and YNFKEQ. This CDR3 is CASSQDGNIQYF. CDR3 coding DNA: TGTGCCAGCAGCCAAGACGGAAACATTCAGTACTTC.

The rearrangement joins TRBV5-4 to TRBJ1-4; 9 bases agree with TRBD1. The CDR3 extends over 17 amino acids. Germline lookup yields CDR1 SGHNT and CDR2 YYREEE (reference sequence). V lost 0 bases, J lost 4 bases, and 7 bases stayed unmatched. Here the CDR3 reads CASSLAGTGGLNEKLFF. In DNA form, the CDR3 reads TGTGCCAGCAGCTTGGCCGGAACAGGGGGCCTTAATGAAAAACTGTTTTTT.

The chain recombines TRBV20-1 with TRBJ1-1; D possibly corresponds to TRBD1 (5 bases). The CDR3 runs 11 residues. The germline V and J ends were trimmed by 5 bases and 5 bases, with 9 bases remaining between them. CDR1 is DFQATT and CDR2 is SNEGSKA in the germline V gene (reference sequence). CDR3 loop: CSAVRGTEAFF. CDR3 coding DNA: TGCAGTGCTGTTAGGGGTACTGAAGCTTTCTTT.

The chain has TRBV25-1 and TRBJ2-7; D is uncertain. This CDR3 has 12 amino acids. In germline, CDR1 is MGHDK, CDR2 SYGVNS. Trimming left V 2 bases short and J 6 bases short, with 8 bases between. CDR3 sequence reads: CASSEISSEQYF. CDR3 nucleotide sequence: TGTGCCAGCAGTGAAATCAGTTCCGAGCAGTACTTC.

The chain couples TRBV28 to TRBJ2-1; 8 nucleotides agree with TRBD1. With V trimmed by 7 bases and J by 7 bases, 9 bases remained unmatched. This CDR3 has 14 residues. Germline V CDR1 and CDR2: MDHEN, SYDVKM. The CDR3 sequence is CASTVDRVKNEQFF. CDR3 coding DNA: TGTGCCAGCACCGTGGACAGGGTCAAGAATGAGCAGTTCTTC.

This chain uses TRBV5-1 with TRBJ2-4; 8 bases agree with TRBD2. CDR3 length equals 14 residues. Germline V CDR1 and CDR2: SGHRS, YFSETQ. After removal of 0 bases from V and 8 bases from J, the junction contained 4 bases not matched to a gene. CDR3 in amino acids: CASSLAAREDIQYF. The DNA for the CDR3 is TGCGCCAGCAGCTTGGCCGCGCGGGAGGACATTCAGTACTTC.

The chain has TRBV29-1 and TRBJ2-4; 7 nucleotides align to TRBD2. V lost 7 bases, J lost 3 bases, and 12 bases stayed unmatched. The germline CDR1 and CDR2 sequences are SQVTM and ANQGSEA. The CDR3 is made up of 15 amino acids. The CDR3 sequence: CSGTRRTEGKNIQYF. DNA of the CDR3: TGCAGCGGGACTAGGCGAACAGAAGGCAAAAACATTCAGTACTTC.

This clone was detected once. The chain couples TRBV3-1 (or the pseudogene TRBV3-2) to TRBJ1-2; D is possibly TRBD1 (5 bases). Trimming cost V 0 bases and J 7 bases, with 12 bases left between them. The length of the CDR3 is 14 residues. Germline CDR1 LGHDT, CDR2 YNNKEL (reference sequence). CDR3 region: CASSQDQGRIGYTF. DNA of the CDR3: TGTGCCAGCAGCCAAGATCAGGGCCGGATTGGCTACACCTTC.

This clone was observed a single time. V gene TRBV25-1 combines with J gene TRBJ2-3; 8 bases map to TRBD2. The CDR3 length is 14 residues. Germline loops: CDR1 MGHDK, CDR2 SYGVNS. The V gene end was trimmed by 5 bases and the J gene end by 2 bases; junction bases not matched to a gene: 3. CDR3 nucleotide sequence: TGTGCCAGCAGTTTAGCGGGGTACACAGATACGCAGTATTTT. It is translated as CASSLAGYTDTQYF.

The chain has TRBV6-4 and TRBJ2-7, with unresolved D. The CDR3 runs to 12 residues. In germline, CDR1 is MRHNA, CDR2 SNTAGT. The V end was cut by 9 bases, the J end by 2 bases, with 11 bases between. Here the CDR3 DNA reads TGTGCCAGTTTTGACGGAGCCTACGAGCAGTACTTC. Amino acid sequence: CASFDGAYEQYF.

The gene calls are TRBV18 and TRBJ2-1; no definite D call. Germline lookup yields CDR1 KGHSH and CDR2 LQKENI. The length of the CDR3 is 13 residues. V dropped 3 bases and J dropped 8 bases, with 11 bases sitting between them. The CDR3 is CASSPRLEDEQFF. The CDR3 DNA reads as TGTGCCAGCTCACCTAGGCTAGAGGATGAGCAGTTCTTC.

CDR3 DNA: TGCGCCAGCAGCTTCTCAGGCGGGAGCTCCTACGAGCAGTACTTC. Translating gives CASSFSGGSSYEQYF. The V call is TRBV5-1, the J call TRBJ2-7; 7 bases agree with TRBD2. The CDR3 covers 15 residues. V trimming: 2 bases; J trimming: 0 bases; junction bases outside the gene matches: 5. In germline, CDR1 is SGHRS, CDR2 YFSETQ.

The gene calls are TRBV5-8 and TRBJ2-3; 7 nucleotides line up with TRBD2. This CDR3 is built from 15 residues. Germline V gives CDR1 SGHTS, CDR2 YDEGEE. V lost 4 bases to trimming and J lost 2 bases; unmatched junction nucleotides: 7. Written as DNA, the CDR3 is TGTGCCAGCAGCCAGGGAGGGATGCTCACAGATACGCAGTATTTT. Translating gives CASSQGGMLTDTQYF.

This sequence joins TRBV19 and TRBJ2-7, with 9 bases lining up with TRBD1. Unmatched junction bases numbered 17, after V lost 10 bases and J lost 4 bases. The CDR3 is 16 amino acids. Germline V lookup: CDR1 LNHDA, CDR2 SQIVND (reference sequence). This CDR3 is CATFGGFRDREYEQYF. The CDR3 coding sequence is TGTGCCACCTTTGGGGGGTTCAGGGACAGGGAGTACGAGCAGTACTTC.

This chain links TRBV19 with TRBJ1-2; tentative D call: TRBD1 (6 bases). This CDR3 is built from 12 residues. V was trimmed by 9 bases and J by 4 bases, leaving 12 bases between them. Germline loops: CDR1 LNHDA, CDR2 SQIVND (reference sequence). This CDR3 is CASRQESYGYTF. The CDR3 DNA follows: TGTGCCAGCAGACAGGAGAGCTATGGCTACACCTTC.

This sequence joins TRBV4-1 and TRBJ2-7, with TRBD1 as a possible D gene (5 bases). CDR1 is MGHRA and CDR2 is YSYEKL in the germline V gene. This CDR3 spans 14 amino acids. V lost 0 bases, J lost 2 bases, and 8 bases lay in between. The CDR3 here is CASSQEQATYEQYF. The CDR3, as DNA: TGCGCCAGCAGCCAAGAACAGGCCACCTACGAGCAGTACTTC.

In its sample, this clone ranks as medium-sized. V and J are TRBV7-8 and TRBJ2-7, with D possibly matching TRBD1 (6 bases). From germline, CDR1 is SGHVS and CDR2 FQNEAQ. Trimming removed 1 base from V and 5 bases from J, with 12 bases in between. The CDR3 is made up of 14 amino acids. As DNA, the CDR3 is TGTGCCAGCAGCTTAGGGGCAGGGGTGGACGAGCAGTACTTC. It specifies CASSLGAGVDEQYF.